A selection of T cell receptor beta chains follows, all from one sample in a study of OX40 agonist ivuxolimab in advanced cancers. The protocol was immunoSEQ multiplex PCR, while the TCRdb copy is restricted to in-frame clones and leaves out a portion. Seen here are 100,000 to 110,000 clones, over 75% observed once, and the top ten hold 0.15% to 0.2%. The input for sequencing was CD4+ or CD8+ T cells sorted from blood, taken in a trial of the OX40 agonist ivuxolimab. The receptors come from an adult with an advanced solid tumor such as melanoma, head and neck, liver or kidney cancer. Both conserved end residues are part of each CDR3. Each record gives: D gene, V gene, clone size, J gene, CDR3 length, CDR3 DNA, CDR3 protein. D genes are given only for firm matches. Only part of the rows carry a size: once, few, many, or a class if the clone is expanded.

d_call: NA
v_call: TRBV19
clone_size: NA
j_call: TRBJ1-1
cdr3_length: 14
cdr3_nt: TGTGCCAGTAGCAATCCAGGGTATAACACTGAAGCTTTCTTT
cdr3_aa: CASSNPGYNTEAFF

d_call: TRBD2
v_call: TRBV2
clone_size: few
j_call: TRBJ2-1
cdr3_length: 17
cdr3_nt: TGTGCCAGCTCCGGGGGTAGCGGGGGGCCGGCCTACAATGAGCAGTTCTTC
cdr3_aa: CASSGGSGGPAYNEQFF

d_call: NA
v_call: TRBV18
clone_size: few
j_call: TRBJ1-1
cdr3_length: 13
cdr3_nt: TGTGCCAGCTCACCAAGGGGGAACACTGAAGCTTTCTTT
cdr3_aa: CASSPRGNTEAFF

d_call: NA
v_call: TRBV5-1
clone_size: NA
j_call: TRBJ1-1
cdr3_length: 15
cdr3_nt: TGCGCCAGCAGCCTTACAGGACAGAAGAACACTGAAGCTTTCTTT
cdr3_aa: CASSLTGQKNTEAFF

d_call: TRBD1
v_call: TRBV19
clone_size: NA
j_call: TRBJ1-2
cdr3_length: 16
cdr3_nt: TGTGCCAGTAGCCGTGGACGGACAGGGGGTTTGCGGGGCTACACCTTC
cdr3_aa: CASSRGRTGGLRGYTF

d_call: TRBD2
v_call: TRBV5-4
clone_size: NA
j_call: TRBJ2-7
cdr3_length: 15
cdr3_nt: TGTGCCAGCAGCTTGGAATCGGGAGGGGTCCACGAGCAGTACTTC
cdr3_aa: CASSLESGGVHEQYF

d_call: NA
v_call: TRBV11-1
clone_size: NA
j_call: TRBJ2-5
cdr3_length: 16
cdr3_nt: TGTGCCAGCAGCCCCGAGGTTCTCGGGAATCAAGAGACCCAGTACTTC
cdr3_aa: CASSPEVLGNQETQYF

d_call: TRBD1
v_call: TRBV5-1
clone_size: NA
j_call: TRBJ1-3
cdr3_length: 14
cdr3_nt: TGCGCCAGCAGCTTGACAGGGGACGGAAACACCATATATTTT
cdr3_aa: CASSLTGDGNTIYF

d_call: NA
v_call: TRBV5-6
clone_size: NA
j_call: TRBJ2-5
cdr3_length: 16
cdr3_nt: TGTGCCAGCAGCTTGCGGACGGGAGCGGGACACGAGACCCAGTACTTC
cdr3_aa: CASSLRTGAGHETQYF

d_call: NA
v_call: TRBV7-3
clone_size: NA
j_call: TRBJ2-2
cdr3_length: 15
cdr3_nt: TGTGCCAGCAGCTTACCCCCTCGAGGGGCCGGGGAGCTGTTTTTT
cdr3_aa: CASSLPPRGAGELFF